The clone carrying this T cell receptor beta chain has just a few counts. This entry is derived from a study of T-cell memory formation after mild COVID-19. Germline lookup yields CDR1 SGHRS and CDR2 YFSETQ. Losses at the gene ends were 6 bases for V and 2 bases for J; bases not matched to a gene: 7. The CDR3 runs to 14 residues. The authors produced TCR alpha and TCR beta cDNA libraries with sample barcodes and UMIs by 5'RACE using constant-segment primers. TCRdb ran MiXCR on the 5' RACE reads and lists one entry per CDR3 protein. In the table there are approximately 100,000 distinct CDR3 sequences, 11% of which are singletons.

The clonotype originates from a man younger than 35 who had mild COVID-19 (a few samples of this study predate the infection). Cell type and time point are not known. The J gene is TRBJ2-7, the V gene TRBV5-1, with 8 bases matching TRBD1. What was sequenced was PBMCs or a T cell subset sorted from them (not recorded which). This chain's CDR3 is CASKFGQGTYEQYF. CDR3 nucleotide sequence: TGCGCCAGCAAATTCGGACAGGGCACCTACGAGCAGTACTTC.